This TCR beta chain was retrieved from a study of blood T cell repertoires in COVID-19. Study-wide background: Samples representing acute and convalescent COVID-19 were sourced from the United States, Italy and Spain. From T cells, B-cell-depleted T cells, or PBMCs came the material, which was cDNA or gDNA.

This clone is labeled medium-sized (0.01 to 0.1%). Other nucleotide sequences in the sample specify the same CDR3. Per the original methods: Estimation of nucleated cell counts was performed using reference gene primer amplification. Profiled with immunoSEQ multiplex PCR; TCRdb holds only in-frame clones, not every one. Clone size and the V and J calls come from that table; the DNA yielded D and trimming. The sample includes around 250,000 clones, approximately 90% of them seen just once. Assignments of participants to cohorts depended upon their own reported clinical history. Specimen: PBMCs or T cells enriched from blood (not recorded which). This clonotype originated in a woman younger than 45 with acute COVID-19.

The CDR3 loop is CASSQAGTSDSYEQYF. The DNA of the CDR3 is TGTGCCAGCAGCCAAGCCGGGACTAGCGACTCCTACGAGCAGTACTTC. The rearrangement uses TRBV4-2 and TRBJ2-7; 10 bases agree with TRBD2. Germline V gene sequence: CDR1 LGHNA, CDR2 YNFKEQ. Losses at the gene ends were 1 base for V and 0 bases for J; bases not matched to a gene: 3. CDR3 length: 16 amino acids.